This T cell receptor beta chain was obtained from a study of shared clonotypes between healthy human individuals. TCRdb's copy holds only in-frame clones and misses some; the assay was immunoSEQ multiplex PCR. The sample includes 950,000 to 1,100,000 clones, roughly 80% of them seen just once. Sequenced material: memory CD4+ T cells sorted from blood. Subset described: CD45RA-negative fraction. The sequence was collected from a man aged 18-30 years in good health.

This CDR3 reads CASSSGTGELFF. The CDR3 DNA follows: TGTGCCAGCAGTTCCGGGACCGGGGAGCTGTTTTTT. The rearrangement joins TRBV28 to TRBJ2-2, with D unresolved. V lost 4 bases to trimming and J lost 5 bases, with 5 bases between them. Per the germline V gene, CDR1 is MDHEN and CDR2 is SYDVKM. CDR3 length: 12 amino acids.